The rows below give T cell receptor beta chains drawn from one sample of a study of response to subunit inactivated influenza vaccine. One entry per CDR3 protein results from TCRdb running MiXCR on the RT-PCR reads. This table holds more than 700,000 distinct CDR3 sequences, around 20% found once. The sequencing used PBMCs from blood, collected 5 days after vaccination. All receptors come from a man in his forties or fifties who received an inactivated influenza vaccine. Each CDR3 is given with its conserved first and last residue. A D gene is named only where the DNA matches it firmly. Clone size appears in some rows only: once, few, many, or a class for an expanded clone.

TRBD2	TRBJ2-1	.	TRBV15	CATSPGTSGYNEQFF	TGTGCCACCAGTCCCGGGACTAGCGGTTACAATGAGCAGTTCTTC
.	TRBJ2-3	few	TRBV6-1	CASSGTTLDTQYF	TGTGCCAGCTCCGGGACGACATTAGATACGCAGTATTTT
TRBD2	TRBJ2-3	.	TRBV7-3	CASSSGTSADTQYF	TGTGCCAGCAGCTCAGGGACTAGCGCAGATACGCAGTATTTT
.	TRBJ1-1	.	TRBV6-1	CASSPQELMNTEAFF	TGTGCCAGCAGCCCACAGGAGCTAATGAACACTGAAGCTTTCTTT
.	TRBJ2-3	.	TRBV20-1	CSARSTTSTDTQYF	TGCAGTGCTAGAAGTACAACTAGCACAGATACGCAGTATTTT
TRBD2	TRBJ2-5	.	TRBV10-3	CAISAQAGVQETQYF	TGTGCCATCAGTGCGCAGGCGGGAGTTCAAGAGACCCAGTACTTC
.	TRBJ2-2	many	TRBV5-1	CASRTNTGELFF	TGTGCCAGCAGGACTAACACCGGGGAGCTGTTTTTT
.	TRBJ2-7	.	TRBV18	CASSPPGKGSEKQYF	TGTGCCAGCTCACCACCTGGGAAAGGGTCTGAAAAGCAGTACTTC
.	TRBJ2-5	.	TRBV4-3	CASSRREWGIQETQYF	TGCGCCAGCAGCCGGAGAGAGTGGGGCATCCAAGAGACCCAGTACTTC
.	TRBJ1-6	.	TRBV7-9	CASSLTGSSPLHF	TGTGCCAGCAGTCTTACAGGGAGCTCACCCCTCCACTTT
TRBD1	TRBJ1-1	.	TRBV11-2	CASSSGTVSEAFF	TGTGCCAGCAGCTCCGGGACAGTGAGTGAAGCTTTCTTT
.	TRBJ2-6	few	TRBV10-3	CAISEEGSYGANVLTF	TGTGCCATCAGTGAGGAAGGGAGTTATGGGGCCAACGTCCTGACTTTC
TRBD2	TRBJ2-7	.	TRBV20-1	CSASASSGGTYEQYF	TGCAGTGCCTCGGCCTCCAGCGGGGGTACCTACGAGCAGTACTTC
.	TRBJ2-5	few	TRBV6-5	CASSYGVRGTETQYF	TGTGCCAGCAGTTACGGGGTCAGGGGTACGGAGACCCAGTACTTC
TRBD2	TRBJ2-1	few	TRBV7-6	CASSLVGGSTSFNEQFF	TGTGCCAGCAGCTTAGTAGGTGGTTCGACTAGCTTCAATGAGCAGTTCTTC
.	TRBJ1-2	.	TRBV6-2/TRBV6-3	CASTQGNYGYTF	TGTGCCAGCACCCAGGGGAACTATGGCTACACCTTC
.	TRBJ2-7	.	TRBV11-2	CASSKQEISYEQYF	TGTGCCAGCAGTAAACAGGAGATCTCCTACGAGCAGTACTTC
.	TRBJ1-5	few	TRBV12-3/TRBV12-4	CASSFHVDQPQHF	TGTGCCAGCAGTTTCCATGTTGATCAGCCCCAGCATTTT
.	TRBJ1-1	.	TRBV6-6	CASSIIRTEAFF	TGTGCCAGCAGTATTATAAGGACTGAAGCTTTCTTT
.	TRBJ2-1	few	TRBV30	CAWCPEDRILGEQFF	TGTGCCTGGTGCCCTGAGGACAGAATCCTCGGAGAGCAGTTCTTC
.	TRBJ2-5	once	TRBV5-1	CASSLFPQETQYF	TGCGCCAGCAGCTTGTTCCCCCAAGAGACCCAGTACTTC
.	TRBJ2-3	few	TRBV24-1	CATSDPLLSTDTQYF	TGTGCCACCAGTGACCCCCTCCTTAGCACAGATACGCAGTATTTT
TRBD2	TRBJ2-7	few	TRBV27	CASSFGTSGRLYEQYF	TGTGCCAGCAGTTTTGGGACTAGCGGGAGATTGTACGAGCAGTACTTC
.	TRBJ2-5	few	TRBV20-1	CSARTGMETQYF	TGCAGTGCTAGAACCGGGATGGAGACCCAGTACTTC
.	TRBJ2-7	.	TRBV20-1	CSARDLGPRQVGSYEQYF	TGCAGTGCTAGAGACCTGGGACCCCGGCAAGTAGGCTCCTACGAGCAGTACTTC
.	TRBJ1-2	few	TRBV6-5	CASSAAGGRTF	TGTGCCAGCAGTGCTGCGGGAGGGAGAACCTTC
.	TRBJ2-3	few	TRBV4-2	CASSQDPPGQSTDTQYF	TGTGCCAGCAGCCAAGATCCGCCAGGACAAAGCACAGATACGCAGTATTTT
.	TRBJ2-7	.	TRBV4-3	CASSPIGGATYEQYF	TGCGCCAGCAGCCCGATTGGAGGGGCGACCTACGAGCAGTACTTC
.	TRBJ2-1	few	TRBV7-9	CASNPSSYNEQFF	TGTGCCAGCAATCCCTCCTCCTACAATGAGCAGTTCTTC
.	TRBJ2-5	.	TRBV6-1	CASSPRRPREMETQYF	TGTGCCAGCAGCCCTCGGCGGCCCCGGGAGATGGAGACCCAGTACTTC
TRBD1	TRBJ1-1	.	TRBV2	CAFSPGQGARFGYTEAFF	TGTGCCTTCAGTCCGGGACAGGGGGCGCGGTTTGGGTACACTGAAGCTTTCTTT
.	TRBJ2-5	few	TRBV20-1	CSARRTFQETQYF	TGCAGTGCTAGAAGGACTTTCCAAGAGACCCAGTACTTC
TRBD2	TRBJ2-3	.	TRBV2	CASSRTSGRYTSTDTQYF	TGTGCCAGCAGTAGGACTAGCGGGAGGTATACGAGCACAGATACGCAGTATTTT
TRBD2	TRBJ2-1	few	TRBV7-9	CASTPPGGINNEQFF	TGTGCCAGCACTCCTCCGGGAGGCATCAACAATGAGCAGTTCTTC
TRBD2	TRBJ2-5	.	TRBV18	CASSPSGSRETQYF	TGTGCCAGCTCACCAAGCGGGAGTCGGGAGACCCAGTACTTC